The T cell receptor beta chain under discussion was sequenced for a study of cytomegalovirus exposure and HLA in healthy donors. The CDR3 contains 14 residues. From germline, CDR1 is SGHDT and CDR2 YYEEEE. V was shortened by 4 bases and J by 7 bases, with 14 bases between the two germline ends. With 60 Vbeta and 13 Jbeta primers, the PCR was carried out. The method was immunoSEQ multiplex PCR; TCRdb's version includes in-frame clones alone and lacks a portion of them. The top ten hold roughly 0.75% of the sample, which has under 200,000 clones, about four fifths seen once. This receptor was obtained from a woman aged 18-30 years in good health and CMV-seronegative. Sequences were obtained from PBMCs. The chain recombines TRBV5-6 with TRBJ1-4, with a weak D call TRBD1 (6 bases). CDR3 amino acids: CASSPTGNSEKLFF. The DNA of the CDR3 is TGTGCCAGCAGCCCCACAGGGAACTCTGAAAAACTGTTTTTT.